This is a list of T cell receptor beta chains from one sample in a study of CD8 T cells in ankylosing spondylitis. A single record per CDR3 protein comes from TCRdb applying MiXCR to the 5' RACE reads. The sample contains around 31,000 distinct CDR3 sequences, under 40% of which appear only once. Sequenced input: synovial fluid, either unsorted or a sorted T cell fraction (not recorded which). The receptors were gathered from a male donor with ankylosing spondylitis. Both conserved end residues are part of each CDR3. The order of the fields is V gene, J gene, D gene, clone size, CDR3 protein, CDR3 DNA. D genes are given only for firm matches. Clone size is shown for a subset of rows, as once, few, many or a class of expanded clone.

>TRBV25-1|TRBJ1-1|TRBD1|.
CASSEEGDRGTEAFF
TGTGCCAGCAGTGAGGAGGGGGACAGAGGCACTGAAGCTTTCTTT
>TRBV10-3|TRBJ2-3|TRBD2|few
CAISELELAGGTDTQYF
TGTGCCATCAGTGAGTTGGAGCTAGCGGGGGGCACAGATACGCAGTATTTT
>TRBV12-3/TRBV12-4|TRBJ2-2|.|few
CASLDGHGELFF
TGTGCCAGCCTGGACGGCCATGGGGAGCTGTTTTTT
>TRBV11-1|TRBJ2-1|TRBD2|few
CASRLTSGMGSYNEQFF
TGTGCCAGCAGGCTGACTAGCGGGATGGGGTCCTACAATGAGCAGTTCTTC
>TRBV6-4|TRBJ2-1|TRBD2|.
CASSELAGGSNEQFF
TGTGCCAGCAGTGAACTAGCGGGAGGAAGCAATGAGCAGTTCTTC
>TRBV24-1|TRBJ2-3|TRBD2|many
CATSALGTSGFSTDTQYF
TGTGCCACCAGTGCCCTCGGGACTAGCGGGTTTAGCACAGATACGCAGTATTTT
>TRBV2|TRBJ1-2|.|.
CASPRTAGTNYGYTF
TGTGCCAGCCCCCGGACCGCAGGAACTAACTATGGCTACACCTTC
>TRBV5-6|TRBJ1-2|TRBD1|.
CASSHRGLLNYGYTF
TGTGCCAGCAGTCACAGGGGGCTCCTTAATTATGGCTACACCTTC
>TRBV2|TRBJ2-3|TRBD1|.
CASGSKRDRARPSTDTQYF
TGTGCCAGCGGAAGTAAACGGGACAGAGCGAGACCTAGCACAGATACGCAGTATTTT
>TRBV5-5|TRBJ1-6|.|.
CASSLSGNNSPLHF
TGTGCCAGCAGCTTGAGCGGGAATAATTCACCCCTCCACTTT
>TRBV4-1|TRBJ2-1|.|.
CASSPNEASHNEQFF
TGCGCCAGCAGCCCCAATGAAGCGTCCCACAATGAGCAGTTCTTC
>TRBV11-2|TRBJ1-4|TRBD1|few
CASSPRTGKAATNEKLFF
TGTGCCAGCAGCCCCCGGACAGGGAAGGCCGCAACTAATGAAAAACTGTTTTTT
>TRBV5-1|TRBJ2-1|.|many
CASSFPDRQAYNEQFF
TGCGCCAGCAGCTTCCCAGACAGGCAGGCCTACAATGAGCAGTTCTTC
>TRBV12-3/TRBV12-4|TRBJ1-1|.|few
CASSFGGLTEAFF
TGTGCCAGCAGTTTTGGGGGGCTCACTGAAGCTTTCTTT
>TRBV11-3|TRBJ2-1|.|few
CASSQAGMGRFQNEQFF
TGTGCCAGCAGCCAAGCCGGAATGGGACGTTTCCAGAATGAGCAGTTCTTC
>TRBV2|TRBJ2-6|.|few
CASSDRALGANVLTF
TGTGCCAGCAGTGATAGGGCCCTTGGGGCCAACGTCCTGACTTTC
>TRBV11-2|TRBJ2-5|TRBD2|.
CASSRLAGVSRETQYF
TGTGCCAGCAGTCGACTAGCGGGAGTTTCCCGGGAGACCCAGTACTTC
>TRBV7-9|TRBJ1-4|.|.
CASSAGGSPNEKLFF
TGTGCCAGCAGCGCCGGAGGTTCCCCTAATGAAAAACTGTTTTTT
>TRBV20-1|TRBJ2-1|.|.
CSAPFLGGNNEQFF
TGCAGTGCTCCCTTTTTAGGGGGAAACAATGAGCAGTTCTTC
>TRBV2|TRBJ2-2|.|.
CASSEWGAASVSGELFF
TGTGCCAGCAGTGAATGGGGGGCAGCAAGCGTGTCCGGGGAGCTGTTTTTT
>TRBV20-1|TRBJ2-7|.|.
CSTQSPGDRREQYF
TGCAGTACCCAATCCCCAGGGGATAGACGCGAGCAGTACTTC
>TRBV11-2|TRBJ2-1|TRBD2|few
CASSLGSGRAGEQFF
TGTGCCAGCAGCTTAGGTAGCGGGAGGGCCGGTGAGCAGTTCTTC
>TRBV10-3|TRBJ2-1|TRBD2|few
CAISEGTSGGDEQFF
TGTGCCATCAGTGAGGGTACTAGCGGGGGCGATGAGCAGTTCTTC
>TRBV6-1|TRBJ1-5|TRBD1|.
CASNGQGAGDQPQHF
TGTGCCAGCAATGGACAGGGGGCTGGCGATCAGCCCCAGCATTTT
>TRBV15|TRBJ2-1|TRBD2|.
CATSRDGTMQFF
TGTGCCACCAGCAGAGACGGGACTATGCAGTTCTTC
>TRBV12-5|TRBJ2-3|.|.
CASGFDTAARGTDTQYF
TGTGCTAGTGGTTTCGACACAGCGGCCCGAGGGACAGATACGCAGTATTTT
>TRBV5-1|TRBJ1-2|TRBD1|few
CASSLGQGADHGYTF
TGCGCCAGCAGCTTGGGACAGGGGGCGGATCATGGCTACACCTTC
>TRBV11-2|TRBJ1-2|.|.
CASSFGTSYGYTF
TGTGCCAGCAGCTTCGGGACATCCTATGGCTACACCTTC
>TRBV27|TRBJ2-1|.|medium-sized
CASSWGDSYNEQFF
TGTGCCAGCAGCTGGGGGGACAGTTACAATGAGCAGTTCTTC
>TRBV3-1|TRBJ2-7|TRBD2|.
CASSHGLAGESGYEQYF
TGTGCCAGCAGCCACGGACTAGCGGGAGAATCTGGGTACGAGCAGTACTTC
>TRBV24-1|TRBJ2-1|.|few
CATMSGVYNEQFF
TGTGCCACCATGTCAGGGGTCTACAATGAGCAGTTCTTC
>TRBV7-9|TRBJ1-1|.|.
CASSSGPNTEAFF
TGTGCCAGCAGCTCGGGACCGAACACTGAAGCTTTCTTT
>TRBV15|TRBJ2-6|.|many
CATLGPGGPLSGANVLTF
TGTGCCACCCTTGGTCCCGGGGGGCCCCTCTCTGGGGCCAACGTCCTGACTTTC
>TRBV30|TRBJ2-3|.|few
CAGRGYTDTQYF
TGTGCCGGACGGGGGTACACAGATACGCAGTATTTT
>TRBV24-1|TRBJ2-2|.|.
CATSVPNTGELFF
TGTGCCACCAGTGTCCCAAACACCGGGGAGCTGTTTTTT
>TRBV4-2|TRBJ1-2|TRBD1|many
CASSQVGTGNYGYTF
TGTGCCAGCAGCCAAGTCGGGACAGGGAACTATGGCTACACCTTC
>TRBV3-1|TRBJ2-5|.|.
CASSQGSGPQYF
TGTGCCAGCAGCCAAGGTTCTGGGCCCCAGTACTTC
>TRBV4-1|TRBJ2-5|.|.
CASSQDRVTQYF
TGCGCCAGCAGCCAAGATCGGGTGACCCAGTACTTC
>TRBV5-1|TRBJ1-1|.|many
CASSLELGTEAFF
TGCGCCAGCAGCCTGGAACTGGGCACTGAAGCTTTCTTT
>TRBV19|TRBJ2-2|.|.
CASSLVSIPGELFF
TGTGCCAGTAGCCTCGTGTCAATCCCCGGGGAGCTGTTTTTT
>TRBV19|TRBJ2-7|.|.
CASSRDESYEQYF
TGTGCCAGTAGTAGGGACGAATCCTACGAGCAGTACTTC